This T cell receptor (beta chain) was identified during a study of shared clonotypes between healthy human individuals. The study's findings and limits: Among the subsets, naive ones generally showed larger estimated richness than memory ones. Clonotypes that were shared across a few donors made up around 5% of naive CD4 clonotypes.

Only one count was recorded for this clone. Its antigen is unidentified. Profiled with immunoSEQ multiplex PCR; TCRdb holds only in-frame clones, not every one. The sample has 2 million to 2.5 million clones; around 90% are singletons. The source is a man between 18 and 35 years old in good health. Some clones in this sample may be carry-over from other donors' samples. The sample consisted of naive CD4+ T cells from PBMCs. Subset: CD45RA+ positively selected.

CDR3 amino acids: CASSLWTVEETQYF. Here the CDR3 DNA reads TGTGCCAGCAGCTTGTGGACAGTTGAAGAGACCCAGTACTTC. This chain joins TRBV5-5 and TRBJ2-5, with D perhaps matching TRBD1 (6 bases). This CDR3 region has 14 residues. V lost 1 base and J 3 bases, leaving 10 bases between the germline ends. CDR1 and CDR2 from the germline V gene are SGHKS and YYEKEE (reference sequence).